This T cell receptor (beta chain) was found in a study of T cell responses to AZD1222 COVID-19 vaccine. On this clone: The antigen remains undetermined.

Study observations and caveats: Reports say nearly half of spike-specific TCRs go after unmutated variant regions. Among vaccine-associated CD4 TCRs, coverage spanned spike, with dominance at 160-218 and 743-854. The study sampled repertoires only after the peak T cell response.

Sequencing used immunoSEQ multiplex PCR; TCRdb keeps in-frame clones, though not all of them. Of under 150,000 clones listed, around 90% are singletons. J lost 0 bases, V lost 5 bases, and 5 bases had no gene match. The CDR3 is 18 amino acids. From germline, CDR1 is MDHEN and CDR2 SYDVKM. The J gene is TRBJ2-4, the V gene TRBV28; 15 nucleotides align to TRBD2. The clonotype was recovered from an adult who received the AZD1222 COVID-19 vaccine. This sample comprised peripheral blood, obtained 28 days after the second AZD1222 dose. CDR3 nucleotides: TGTGCCAGCAGTCCTGGACTAGCGGGAGGGGGAGCCAAAAACATTCAGTACTTC. Protein product: CASSPGLAGGGAKNIQYF.